The T cell receptor beta chain described here comes from a study of blood T cells in healthy people across ages. The second PCR ran roughly 7 to 11 cycles with a sample-barcoded 5' primer and J-beta primers. The template-switch adaptor was a 5' adaptor with 12 random nucleotides. It tagged each cDNA molecule. Using its own MiXCR run on the 5' RACE reads, TCRdb lists one record per CDR3 protein. The table includes about 640,000 distinct CDR3 sequences, about 53% detected once. Healthy Caucasians from Russia aged roughly 6 to 95 served as donors. Broader study findings: Researchers deemed the diversity estimates from one million T cells underestimates. It was the long-lived donors that had more naive CD4+ cells and higher diversity than aged donors.

To note about this clonotype: Its target is not known.

Sequencing input: blood. The receptor comes from a man aged 60 to 69 in good health.

CDR3 nucleotides: TGTGCCAGCACCACCTCGGCTCTCAGAGGTGAGCAGTTCTTC. It yields the protein CASTTSALRGEQFF. The chain recombines TRBV7-2 with TRBJ2-1; D is unclear. The V gene's germline CDR1 is SGHTA and CDR2 FQGNSA. This CDR3 is built from 14 residues. Trimming took off 7 bases at V and 9 bases at J, with 19 bases between the two ends.